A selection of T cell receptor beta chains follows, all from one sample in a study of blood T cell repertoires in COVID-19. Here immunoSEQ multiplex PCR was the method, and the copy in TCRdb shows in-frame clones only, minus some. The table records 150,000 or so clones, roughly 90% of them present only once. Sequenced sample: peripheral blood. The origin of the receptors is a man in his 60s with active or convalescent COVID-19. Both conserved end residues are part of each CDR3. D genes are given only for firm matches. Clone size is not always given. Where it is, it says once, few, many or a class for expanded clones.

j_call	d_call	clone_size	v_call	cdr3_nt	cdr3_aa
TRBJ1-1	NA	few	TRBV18	TGTGCCAGCTCACCACTTCAGGAAAACACTGAAGCTTTCTTT	CASSPLQENTEAFF
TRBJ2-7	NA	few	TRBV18	TGTGCCAGCTCACCAAACAACTACGAGCAGTACTTC	CASSPNNYEQYF
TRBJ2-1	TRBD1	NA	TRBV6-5	TGTGCCAGCAGTTACTCGGGGGACAGGATCTACAATGAGCAGTTCTTC	CASSYSGDRIYNEQFF
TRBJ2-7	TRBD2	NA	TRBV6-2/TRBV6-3	TGTGCCAGCAGCGACGGGACTAGCGGGATATACGAGCAGTACTTC	CASSDGTSGIYEQYF
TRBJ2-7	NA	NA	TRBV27	TGTGCCAGCAGTTCATACCTGGGGGCGGGCTACGAGCAGTACTTC	CASSSYLGAGYEQYF
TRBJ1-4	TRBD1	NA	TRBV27	TGTGCCAGCACTGGACAGGGATGGGAAAAACTGTTTTTT	CASTGQGWEKLFF
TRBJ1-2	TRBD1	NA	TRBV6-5	TGTGCCAGCAGTTCGCGGACAGGGGGGCGGGTTGGCTACACCTTC	CASSSRTGGRVGYTF
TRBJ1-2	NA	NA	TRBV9	TGTGCCAGCAGATCAAACTATGGCTACACCTTC	CASRSNYGYTF
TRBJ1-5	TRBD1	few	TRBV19	TGTGCCAGTAGTATGGGGACAGGGAGGGGTCAGCCCCAGCATTTT	CASSMGTGRGQPQHF
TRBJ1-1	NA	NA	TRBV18	TGTGCCAGCTCACCTTCAAGGGAGCGGAACACTGAAGCTTTCTTT	CASSPSRERNTEAFF
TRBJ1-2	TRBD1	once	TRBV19	TGTGCCAGTAGTATCAGGACAGGGAGTAACTATGGCTACACCTTC	CASSIRTGSNYGYTF
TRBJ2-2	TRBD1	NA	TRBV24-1	TGTGCCACTAACATTCGCCGGGACAGGGGTCGCACCGGGGAGCTGTTTTTT	CATNIRRDRGRTGELFF
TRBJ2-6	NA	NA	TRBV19	TGTGCCAGTAAGGGACTGACACTCTCTGGGGCCAACGTCCTGACTTTC	CASKGLTLSGANVLTF
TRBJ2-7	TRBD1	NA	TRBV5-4	TGTGCCAGCAGAGATCTAGGACAGGGCAGCCACGAGCAGTACTTC	CASRDLGQGSHEQYF
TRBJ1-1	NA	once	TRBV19	TGTGCCAGTAGTATAGTGCGAGGGAGTGGCACTGAAGCTTTCTTT	CASSIVRGSGTEAFF
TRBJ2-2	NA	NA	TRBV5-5	TGTGCCAGCAGCTCCATGACAGCTACAAACACCGGGGAGCTGTTTTTT	CASSSMTATNTGELFF
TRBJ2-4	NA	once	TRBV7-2	TGTGCCAGCAGCTTAGATAGCAACAAAAACATTCAGTACTTC	CASSLDSNKNIQYF
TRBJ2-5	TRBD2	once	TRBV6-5	TGTGCCAGCAGTTATCGAGCGGGAGGGCACGGCGGGACCCAGTACTTC	CASSYRAGGHGGTQYF
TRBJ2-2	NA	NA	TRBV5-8	TGTGCCAGCAGCTTCTATCGACAGGGGAGGGGCACCGGGGAGCTGTTTTTT	CASSFYRQGRGTGELFF
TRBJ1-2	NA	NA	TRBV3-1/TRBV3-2	TGTGCCAGCAGCCAAGATGACAGGCCCTTGGGCTATGGCTACACCTTC	CASSQDDRPLGYGYTF
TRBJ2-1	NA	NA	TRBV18	TGTGCCAGCTCACTCCGACTAGTTGGTGGGAGTGAGCAGTTCTTC	CASSLRLVGGSEQFF
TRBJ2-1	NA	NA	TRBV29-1	TGCAGCGTTGCGTGGCGGGTAGTCCGTCGCAATGAGCAGTTCTTC	CSVAWRVVRRNEQFF
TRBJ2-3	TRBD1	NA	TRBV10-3	TGTGCCATTGACACCAGGACAGGGGGCCCAGATACGCAGTATTTT	CAIDTRTGGPDTQYF
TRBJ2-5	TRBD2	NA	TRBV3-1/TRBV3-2	TGTGCCAGCAGCCAAACCAGACTAGCGGGGGGGCACGATGGGACCCAGTACTTC	CASSQTRLAGGHDGTQYF
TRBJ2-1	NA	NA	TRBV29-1	TGCAGCGTTGCTGTAATAGCCTTATCCTACAATGAGCAGTTCTTC	CSVAVIALSYNEQFF
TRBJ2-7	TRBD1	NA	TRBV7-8	TGTGCCAGCAGCTTAACATTACAGGGGGCCTCCTACGAGCAGTACTTC	CASSLTLQGASYEQYF
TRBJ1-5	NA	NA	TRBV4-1	TGCGCCAGCAGCGGGGGGGAGTTGAACAATCAGCCCCAGCATTTT	CASSGGELNNQPQHF
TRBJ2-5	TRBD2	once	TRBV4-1	TGCGCCAGCAGCCAGAGCGGGGGGACTGAAGAGACCCAGTACTTC	CASSQSGGTEETQYF
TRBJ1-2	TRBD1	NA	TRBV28	TGTGCCAGCAGGGACCGGGACAGTAACTATGGCTACACCTTC	CASRDRDSNYGYTF